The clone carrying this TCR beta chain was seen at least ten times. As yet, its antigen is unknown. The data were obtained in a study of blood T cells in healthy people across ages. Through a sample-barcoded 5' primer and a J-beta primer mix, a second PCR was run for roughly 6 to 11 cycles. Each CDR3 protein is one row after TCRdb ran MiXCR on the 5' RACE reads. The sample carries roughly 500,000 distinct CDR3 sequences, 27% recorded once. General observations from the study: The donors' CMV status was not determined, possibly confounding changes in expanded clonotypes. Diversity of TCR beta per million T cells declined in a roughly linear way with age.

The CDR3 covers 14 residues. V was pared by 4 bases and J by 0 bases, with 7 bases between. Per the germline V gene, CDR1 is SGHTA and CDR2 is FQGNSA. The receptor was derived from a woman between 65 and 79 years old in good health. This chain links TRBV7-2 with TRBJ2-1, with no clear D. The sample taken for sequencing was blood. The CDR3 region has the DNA TGTGCCAGCAGCTCTTCTAGCTCCTACAATGAGCAGTTCTTC. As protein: CASSSSSSYNEQFF.